The 24 T cell receptor beta chains listed next were all sequenced from one sample in a study of CD8+ T cells in alopecia areata. Extraction of RNA preceded its reverse transcription into cDNA, which served as the sequencing template. Assay used: immunoSEQ multiplex PCR; TCRdb lists only in-frame clones, some missing. The table lists 150,000 or so clones, about 72% of them singletons. The starting material was CD8+ T cells sorted from blood, obtained at week 0. These receptors were collected from a human donor with alopecia areata.

The gene calls are TRBV4-1 and TRBJ1-2; D perhaps matches TRBD1 (5 bases). The V end lost 8 bases, the J end lost 4 bases, and 14 bases lay between the germline ends. The CDR3 is 13 residues long. Germline loops: CDR1 MGHRA, CDR2 YSYEKL. The CDR3 is CASGTTGSYGYTF. The CDR3 DNA reads TGCGCCAGCGGGACCACGGGGTCCTATGGCTACACCTTC.

This rearrangement joins TRBV6-5 to TRBJ2-3, with TRBD2 as a possible D gene (5 bases). The V gene lost 2 bases and the J gene lost 9 bases, with 9 bases spanning the gap. This CDR3 is 12 amino acids long. Looked up from germline, CDR1 is MNHEY and CDR2 is SVGAGI. The CDR3 nucleotides are TGTGCCAGCAGTTACGAGGGCTGGACGCAGTATTTT. Its translation is CASSYEGWTQYF.

This chain's CDR3 is CSVPGSGELFF. CDR3 nucleotide sequence: TGCAGCGTCCCTGGATCCGGGGAGCTGTTTTTT. The rearrangement uses TRBV29-1 and TRBJ2-2; unclear D gene. Germline V gene sequence: CDR1 SQVTM, CDR2 ANQGSEA. V was trimmed by 6 bases and J by 6 bases, leaving 8 bases between them. CDR3 length: 11 amino acids.

For the CDR3, the DNA is TGTGCCAGCAGTGGGTCCAGAGATAACTATGGCTACACCTTC. Protein product: CASSGSRDNYGYTF. V is TRBV25-1 and J is TRBJ1-2; no clear D gene. CDR1 is MGHDK and CDR2 is SYGVNS in the germline V gene. The V end was cut by 4 bases, the J end by 1 base, with 10 bases between. CDR3 size: 14 residues.

This rearrangement joins TRBV27 to TRBJ2-7; D not certain. Germline V CDR1 and CDR2: MNHEY, SMNVEV (reference sequence). This CDR3 contains 13 residues. Trimming took off 6 bases at V and 5 bases at J, with 14 bases between the two ends. The CDR3 bases are TGTGCCAGCAGCCCCTCGGTCATCGACGAGCAGTACTTC. This codes for CASSPSVIDEQYF.

This clone was counted a few times. The J gene is TRBJ2-1, the V gene TRBV25-1, with 8 nucleotides matching TRBD2. The CDR3 has 18 amino acids. With 4 bases clipped from V and 0 bases from J, the junction kept 11 bases outside the gene matches. Germline CDR1 and CDR2: MGHDK and SYGVNS. In DNA, the CDR3 is TGTGCCAGCAGTGGAATTCAACCAGCGGGGGTCTCCTACAATGAGCAGTTCTTC. Protein product: CASSGIQPAGVSYNEQFF.

V gene TRBV13 combines with J gene TRBJ1-3, with D perhaps TRBD1 (6 bases). CDR1 is PRHDT, CDR2 FYEKMQ, per germline (reference sequence). The CDR3 contains 14 residues. Trimming removed 6 bases at V and 2 bases at J, with 11 bases between. The CDR3 loop reads CASRGGQPGNTIYF. Here the CDR3 DNA reads TGTGCCAGCAGGGGGGGGCAGCCTGGAAACACCATATATTTT.

This chain connects TRBV29-1 to TRBJ2-5; 8 bases are a match to TRBD1. Germline V gives CDR1 SQVTM, CDR2 ANQGSEA. This CDR3 is 18 amino acids long. V lost 0 bases and J lost 4; bases outside the gene matches: 16. CDR3 DNA: TGCAGCGTTGAAGACTTTACCAGAGGACAGGGAGGCGCAGAGACCCAGTACTTC. Protein sequence: CSVEDFTRGQGGAETQYF. Supplemented by reference TRBV29-1 and TRBJ2-5, the full variable domain reads SAVISQKPSRDICQRGTSLTIQCQVDSQVTMMFWYRQQPGQSLTLIATANQGSEATYESGFVIDKFPISRPNLTFSTLTVSNMSPEDSSIYLCSVEDFTRGQGGAETQYFGPGTRLLVL.

This chain uses TRBV30 with TRBJ2-7; the D is unclear. This CDR3 is 11 amino acids long. Germline values: CDR1 GTSNPN, CDR2 SVGIG (reference sequence). Between the trimmed V and J ends, which lost 4 bases and 3 bases, there was a span of 7 bases. CDR3 sequence: CAWMGNYEQYF. The CDR3 nucleotides read TGTGCCTGGATGGGGAACTACGAGCAGTACTTC.

This clone has just a few counts. This chain joins TRBV30 and TRBJ2-7; the D call may be TRBD1 or TRBD2 (5 bases each). V lost 2 bases to trimming and J lost 12 bases, with 14 bases between them. The CDR3 covers 11 residues. CDR1 GTSNPN and CDR2 SVGIG come from the germline V gene (reference sequence). CDR3 sequence: CAWSLPGHSYF. In nucleotides, the CDR3 is TGTGCCTGGAGTTTACCGGGGCATTCGTACTTC.

This clone occurred a few times. The chain combines TRBV9 with TRBJ2-1, with TRBD1 as a possible D gene (6 bases). This CDR3 has 15 residues. Trimming cost V 0 bases and J 9 bases, with 16 bases left between them. Germline lookup yields CDR1 SGDLS and CDR2 YYNGEE. The CDR3 sequence: CASSVVAGAGSEQFF. CDR3 DNA: TGTGCCAGCAGCGTAGTGGCAGGGGCTGGGAGTGAGCAGTTCTTC.

CDR3 residues: CSVPQDSEAFF. The DNA of the CDR3 is TGCAGCGTTCCCCAGGACAGTGAAGCTTTCTTT. The chain employs TRBV29-1 and TRBJ1-1; D is perhaps TRBD1 (6 bases). CDR3 size: 11 residues. Between the trimmed V and J ends, which lost 5 bases and 7 bases, there was a span of 11 bases. CDR1 is SQVTM, CDR2 ANQGSEA, per germline.

J is TRBJ2-5 and V is TRBV14; 10 bases fit TRBD1. V gave up 3 bases and J gave up 4 bases; unmatched junction bases: 8. This CDR3 is 16 amino acids long. Germline V gives CDR1 SGHDN, CDR2 FVKESK. This CDR3 reads CASSQGQGFRRETQYF. The CDR3 DNA is TGTGCCAGCAGCCAGGGACAGGGGTTTCGTCGAGAGACCCAGTACTTC.

The genes are TRBV4-1 and TRBJ1-2, with 8 positions matching TRBD1. This CDR3 is 17 amino acids long. The V segment lost 3 bases and the J segment 6 bases; nucleotides outside the gene matches: 15. In germline, CDR1 is MGHRA, CDR2 YSYEKL. CDR3 loop: CASSHPYARGHRDGYTF. Written as DNA, the CDR3 is TGCGCCAGCAGCCACCCCTACGCCAGGGGGCACCGTGATGGCTACACCTTC.

There are a few counts of this clone. This chain joins TRBV5-1 and TRBJ2-7; tentative D call: TRBD1 (6 bases). V was trimmed by 3 bases and J by 6 bases, leaving 19 bases between them. Germline assignment: CDR1 SGHRS and CDR2 YFSETQ. CDR3 length: 15 amino acids. DNA for the CDR3: TGCGCCAGCAGCTCTCATCCCACAGGGTTCAGCGAGCAGTACTTC. Its translation: CASSSHPTGFSEQYF.

The chain employs TRBV18 and TRBJ1-1; 8 bases align to TRBD1. This CDR3 has 13 amino acids. The V gene end was trimmed by 4 bases and the J gene end by 10 bases; junction bases not matched to a gene: 8. CDR1 KGHSH and CDR2 LQKENI come from the germline V gene. The CDR3: CASSLLQGARAFF. The DNA for the CDR3 is TGTGCCAGCTCACTGCTTCAGGGGGCAAGAGCTTTCTTT.

Turning to this clone: Other DNA sequences from this sample encode an identical CDR3 as well. V is TRBV11-2 and J is TRBJ2-7; 7 bases are shared with TRBD1. CDR1 is SGHAT, CDR2 FQNNGV, per germline. This CDR3 is 14 amino acids long. Unmatched junction bases numbered 2, after V lost 1 base and J lost 2 bases. The CDR3 DNA follows: TGTGCCAGCAGCTTAGGACAGGGCGCCTACGAGCAGTACTTC. Protein product: CASSLGQGAYEQYF.

This chain uses TRBV6-5 with TRBJ2-7, with D perhaps being TRBD1 or TRBD2 (5 bases each). Germline loops: CDR1 MNHEY, CDR2 SVGAGI. V lost 0 bases, J lost 5 bases, and 11 bases lay in between. The CDR3 is 14 amino acids. As DNA, the CDR3 is TGTGCCAGCAGTTACTCGAGGGGATCGGACGAGCAGTACTTC. Amino acids: CASSYSRGSDEQYF.

The rearrangement uses TRBV4-1 and TRBJ2-7; D possibly uses TRBD1 or TRBD2 (5 bases each). Germline CDR1 and CDR2: MGHRA and YSYEKL. V lost 1 base and J lost 3, with 10 bases in between. This CDR3 contains 14 residues. The chain's CDR3 is CASSQGRGDYEQYF. The DNA for the CDR3 is TGCGCCAGCAGCCAAGGAAGAGGGGACTACGAGCAGTACTTC.

The rearrangement links TRBV5-6 to TRBJ2-5; D is unresolved. V lost 3 bases to trimming and J lost 5 bases, with 20 bases between them. Germline V gene data show CDR1 as SGHDT and CDR2 as YYEEEE. This CDR3 contains 16 residues. CDR3 in amino acids: CASSSVGYYLRETQYF. The CDR3 coding sequence is TGTGCCAGCAGCTCGGTTGGCTATTATCTACGGGAGACCCAGTACTTC.

The rearrangement links TRBV7-2 to TRBJ1-5; maybe TRBD1 (5 bases). CDR1 is SGHTA, CDR2 FQGNSA, per germline. CDR3 length equals 14 residues. V was trimmed by 3 bases and J by 1 base, leaving 7 bases between them. CDR3 DNA: TGTGCCAGCAGCTTGCGGGGCAGCAATCAGCCCCAGCATTTT. Its translation is CASSLRGSNQPQHF. Filled out from reference TRBV7-2 and TRBJ1-5, the complete variable domain reads GAGVSQSPSNKVTEKGKDVELRCDPISGHTALYWYRQSLGQGLEFLIYFQGNSAPDKSGLPSDRFSAERTGGSVSTLTIQRTQQEDSAVYLCASSLRGSNQPQHFGDGTRLSIL.

The chain links TRBV5-1 to TRBJ2-1; D remains unclear. In germline, CDR1 is SGHRS, CDR2 YFSETQ. The CDR3 spans 17 residues. V was cut by 4 bases and J by 4 bases, with 21 bases left in between. The CDR3 is CASSPFKGRADYNEQFF. The CDR3 DNA reads TGCGCCAGCAGCCCCTTTAAGGGCAGAGCCGATTACAATGAGCAGTTCTTC.

The rearrangement uses TRBV30 and TRBJ2-3, with 7 bases that match TRBD2. The CDR3 has 14 residues. Trimming at V came to 5 bases and at J to 0 bases, leaving 5 bases not matched to a gene. Looked up from germline, CDR1 is GTSNPN and CDR2 is SVGIG (reference sequence). Here the CDR3 reads CAWEAGLSTDTQYF. The CDR3 DNA is TGTGCCTGGGAAGCGGGGCTGAGCACAGATACGCAGTATTTT. Full variable domain (outside the CDR3, taken from reference TRBV30 and TRBJ2-3): SQTIHQWPATLVQPVGSPLSLECTVEGTSNPNLYWYRQAAGRGLQLLFYSVGIGQISSEVPQNLSASRPQDRQFILSSKKLLLSDSGFYLCAWEAGLSTDTQYFGPGTRLTVL.

The V call is TRBV5-1, the J call TRBJ2-1; a possible D gene is TRBD1 (6 bases). The CDR3 length is 14 residues. V was shortened by 7 bases and J by 6 bases, with 17 bases between the two germline ends. The germline V gene encodes CDR1 SGHRS and CDR2 YFSETQ. The CDR3 sequence is CASGYRVGTNEQFF. In DNA, the CDR3 is TGCGCCAGCGGATACAGGGTTGGGACCAATGAGCAGTTCTTC.